The T cell receptor (beta chain) described here comes from a study of blood T cell repertoires in COVID-19. Study overall: Sites in the United States, Italy and Spain provided acute and convalescent COVID-19 samples.

Assay: immunoSEQ multiplex PCR; the TCRdb copy retains only in-frame clones and omits some. The table records 360,000 or so clones, 85% to 90% of them present only once. Source material: PBMCs or T cells enriched from blood (not recorded which). The TCR was taken from a woman in her twenties or thirties who had recovered from COVID-19.

The CDR3 reads CASSVETSGNEQFF. The CDR3 DNA reads as TGTGCCAGCAGCGTAGAGACTAGCGGCAATGAGCAGTTCTTC. This rearrangement joins TRBV9 to TRBJ2-1, with 9 bases identical to TRBD2. CDR1 and CDR2 from the germline V gene are SGDLS and YYNGEE. The V gene end was trimmed by 0 bases and the J gene end by 6 bases; junction bases not matched to a gene: 1. This CDR3 contains 14 residues.